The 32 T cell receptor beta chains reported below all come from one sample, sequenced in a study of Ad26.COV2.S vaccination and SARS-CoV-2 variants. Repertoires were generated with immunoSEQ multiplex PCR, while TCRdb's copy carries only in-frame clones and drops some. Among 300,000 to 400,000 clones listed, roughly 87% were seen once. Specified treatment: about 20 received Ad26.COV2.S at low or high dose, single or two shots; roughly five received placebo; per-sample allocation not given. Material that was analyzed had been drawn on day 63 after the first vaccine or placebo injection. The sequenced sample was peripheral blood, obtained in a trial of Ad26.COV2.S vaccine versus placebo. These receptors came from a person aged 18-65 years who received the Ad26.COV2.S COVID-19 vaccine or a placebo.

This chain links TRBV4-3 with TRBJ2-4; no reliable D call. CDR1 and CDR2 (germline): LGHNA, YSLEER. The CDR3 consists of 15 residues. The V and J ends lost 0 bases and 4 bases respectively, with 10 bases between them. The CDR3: CASSQDGELKNIQYF. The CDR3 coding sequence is TGCGCCAGCAGCCAAGACGGCGAACTTAAAAACATTCAGTACTTC.

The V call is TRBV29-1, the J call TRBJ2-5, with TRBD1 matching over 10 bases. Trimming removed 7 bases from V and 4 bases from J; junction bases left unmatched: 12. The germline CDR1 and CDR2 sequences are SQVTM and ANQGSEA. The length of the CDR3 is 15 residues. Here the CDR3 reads CSANRDRGPLETQYF. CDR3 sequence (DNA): TGCAGCGCAAACCGGGACAGGGGTCCTTTAGAGACCCAGTACTTC.

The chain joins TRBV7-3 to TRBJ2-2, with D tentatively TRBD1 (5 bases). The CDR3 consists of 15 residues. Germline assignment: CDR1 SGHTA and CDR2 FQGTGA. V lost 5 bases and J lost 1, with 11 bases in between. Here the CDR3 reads CASSQTGLNTGELFF. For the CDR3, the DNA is TGTGCCAGCAGCCAAACAGGTTTGAACACCGGGGAGCTGTTTTTT.

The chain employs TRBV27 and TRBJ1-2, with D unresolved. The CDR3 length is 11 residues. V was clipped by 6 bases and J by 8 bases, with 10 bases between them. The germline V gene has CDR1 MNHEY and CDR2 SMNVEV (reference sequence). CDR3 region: CASRRRKGYTF. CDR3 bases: TGTGCCAGCAGGAGACGAAAAGGCTACACCTTC.

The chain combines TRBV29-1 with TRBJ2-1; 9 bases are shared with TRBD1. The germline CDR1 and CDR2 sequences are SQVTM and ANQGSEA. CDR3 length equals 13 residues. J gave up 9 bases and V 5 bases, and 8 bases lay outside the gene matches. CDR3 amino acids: CSVTHGTGFEQFF. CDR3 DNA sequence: TGCAGCGTTACCCATGGGACAGGGTTTGAGCAGTTCTTC.

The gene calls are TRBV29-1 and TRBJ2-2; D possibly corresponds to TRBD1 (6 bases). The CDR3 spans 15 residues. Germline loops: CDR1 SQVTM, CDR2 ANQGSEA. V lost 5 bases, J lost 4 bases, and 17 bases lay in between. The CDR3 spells CSVSNTGYGTGELFF. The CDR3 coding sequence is TGCAGCGTTTCTAACACAGGGTACGGCACCGGGGAGCTGTTTTTT.

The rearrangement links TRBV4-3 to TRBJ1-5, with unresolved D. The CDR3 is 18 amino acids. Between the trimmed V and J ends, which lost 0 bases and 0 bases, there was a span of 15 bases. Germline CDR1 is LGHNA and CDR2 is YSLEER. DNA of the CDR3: TGCGCCAGCAGCCAAGAATTAACGGGCGGAACTAGCAATCAGCCCCAGCATTTT. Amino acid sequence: CASSQELTGGTSNQPQHF.

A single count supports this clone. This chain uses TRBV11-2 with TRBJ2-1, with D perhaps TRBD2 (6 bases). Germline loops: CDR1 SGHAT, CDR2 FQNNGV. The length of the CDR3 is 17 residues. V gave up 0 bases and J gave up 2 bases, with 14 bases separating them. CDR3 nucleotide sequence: TGTGCCAGCAGCTTAGATCTAGGTAGCGGTGCCTACAATGAGCAGTTCTTC. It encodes CASSLDLGSGAYNEQFF.

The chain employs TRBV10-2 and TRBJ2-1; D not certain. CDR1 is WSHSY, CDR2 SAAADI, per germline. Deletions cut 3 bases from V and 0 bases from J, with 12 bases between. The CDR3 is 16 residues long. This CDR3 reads CASSDSQLSSYNEQFF. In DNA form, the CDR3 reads TGCGCCAGCAGTGATTCCCAGTTGAGCTCCTACAATGAGCAGTTCTTC.

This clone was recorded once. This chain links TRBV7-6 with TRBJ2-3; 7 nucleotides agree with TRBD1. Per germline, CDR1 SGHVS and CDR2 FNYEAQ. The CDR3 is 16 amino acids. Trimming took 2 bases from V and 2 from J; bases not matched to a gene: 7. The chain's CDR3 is CASSLTGVTATDTQYF. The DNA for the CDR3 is TGTGCCAGCAGCTTAACAGGGGTCACAGCCACAGATACGCAGTATTTT. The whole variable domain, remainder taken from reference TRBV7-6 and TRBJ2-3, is GAGVSQSPRYKVTKRGQDVALRCDPISGHVSLYWYRQALGQGPEFLTYFNYEAQQDKSGLPNDRFSAERPEGSISTLTIQRTEQRDSAMYRCASSLTGVTATDTQYFGPGTRLTVL.

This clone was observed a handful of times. CDR3 sequence: CASSFNRVGYEQYF. The DNA for the CDR3 is TGTGCCAGCAGCTTTAACAGGGTCGGATACGAGCAGTACTTC. The chain employs TRBV7-2 and TRBJ2-7; D is perhaps TRBD1 (6 bases). The germline gives CDR1 SGHTA, CDR2 FQGNSA. V gave up 3 bases and J gave up 4 bases, with 13 bases separating them. This CDR3 has 14 residues.

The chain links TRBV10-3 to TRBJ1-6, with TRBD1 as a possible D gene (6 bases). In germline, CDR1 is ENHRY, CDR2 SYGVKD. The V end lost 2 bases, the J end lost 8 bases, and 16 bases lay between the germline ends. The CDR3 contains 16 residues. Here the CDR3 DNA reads TGTGCCATCAGTGAGGCAGGGGCGCGTCTGGATTCACCCCTCCACTTT. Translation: CAISEAGARLDSPLHF.

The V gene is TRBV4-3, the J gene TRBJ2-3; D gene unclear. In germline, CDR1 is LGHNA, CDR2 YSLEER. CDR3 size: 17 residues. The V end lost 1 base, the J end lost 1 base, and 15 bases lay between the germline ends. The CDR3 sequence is CASSQGFGPLRTDTQYF. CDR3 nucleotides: TGCGCCAGCAGCCAAGGATTCGGACCCCTCCGCACAGATACGCAGTATTTT.

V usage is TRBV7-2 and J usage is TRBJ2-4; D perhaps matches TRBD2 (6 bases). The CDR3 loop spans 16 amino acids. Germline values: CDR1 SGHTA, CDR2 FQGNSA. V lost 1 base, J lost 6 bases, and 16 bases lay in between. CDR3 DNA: TGTGCCAGCAGCTTAGTTGTGGCGGGGTTCGGAAACATTCAGTACTTC. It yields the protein CASSLVVAGFGNIQYF.

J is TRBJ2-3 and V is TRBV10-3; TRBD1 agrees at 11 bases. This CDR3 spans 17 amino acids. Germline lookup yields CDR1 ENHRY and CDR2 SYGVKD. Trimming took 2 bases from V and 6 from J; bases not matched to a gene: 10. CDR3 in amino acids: CAISEPWDRGKSDTQYF. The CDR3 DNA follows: TGTGCCATCAGTGAGCCCTGGGACAGGGGGAAATCTGATACGCAGTATTTT.

DNA of the CDR3: TGTGCCAGCAGCTCTCAGATCCGGGGGGCCTACGAGCAGTACTTC. This encodes CASSSQIRGAYEQYF. The V call is TRBV13, the J call TRBJ2-7, with 7 bases aligning to TRBD2. This CDR3 is built from 15 residues. J lost 2 bases, V lost 4 bases, and 8 bases had no gene match. CDR1 is PRHDT and CDR2 is FYEKMQ in the germline V gene (reference sequence).

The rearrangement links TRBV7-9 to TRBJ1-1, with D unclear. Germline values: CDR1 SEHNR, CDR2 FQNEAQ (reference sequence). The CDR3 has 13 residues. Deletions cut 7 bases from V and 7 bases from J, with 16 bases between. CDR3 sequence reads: CASMLSGFGEAFF. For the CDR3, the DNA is TGTGCCAGCATGCTTTCCGGGTTCGGTGAAGCTTTCTTT.

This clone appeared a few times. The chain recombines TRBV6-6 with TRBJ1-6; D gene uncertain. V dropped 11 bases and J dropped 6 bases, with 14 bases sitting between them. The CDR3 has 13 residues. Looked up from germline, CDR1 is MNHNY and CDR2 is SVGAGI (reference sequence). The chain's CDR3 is CALKREINSPLHF. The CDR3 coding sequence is TGTGCCCTTAAAAGAGAGATTAATTCACCCCTCCACTTT.

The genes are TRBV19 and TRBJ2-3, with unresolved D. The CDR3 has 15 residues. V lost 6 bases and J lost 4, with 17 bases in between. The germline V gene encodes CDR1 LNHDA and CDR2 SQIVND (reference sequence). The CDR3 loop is CASRRPGLNSDTQYF. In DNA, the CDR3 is TGTGCCAGTAGGAGACCGGGTCTGAACTCAGATACGCAGTATTTT.

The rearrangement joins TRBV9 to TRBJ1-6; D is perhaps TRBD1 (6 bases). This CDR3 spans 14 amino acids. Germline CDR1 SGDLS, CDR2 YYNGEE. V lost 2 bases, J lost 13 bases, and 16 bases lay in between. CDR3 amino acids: CASSVGQSGGPLHF. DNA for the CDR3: TGTGCCAGCAGCGTGGGACAATCCGGGGGTCCCCTCCACTTT.

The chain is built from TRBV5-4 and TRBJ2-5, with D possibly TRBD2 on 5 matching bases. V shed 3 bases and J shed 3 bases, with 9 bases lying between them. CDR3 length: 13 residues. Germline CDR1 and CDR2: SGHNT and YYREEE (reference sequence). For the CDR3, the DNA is TGTGCCAGCAGCTACCGGGGTGAAGAGACCCAGTACTTC. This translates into CASSYRGEETQYF.

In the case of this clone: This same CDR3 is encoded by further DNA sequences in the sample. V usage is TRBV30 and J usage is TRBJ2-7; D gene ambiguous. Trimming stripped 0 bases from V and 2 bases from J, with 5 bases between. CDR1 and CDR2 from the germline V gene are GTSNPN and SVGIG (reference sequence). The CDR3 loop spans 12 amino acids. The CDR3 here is CAWSVGAYEQYF. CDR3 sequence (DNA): TGTGCCTGGAGTGTTGGGGCCTACGAGCAGTACTTC.

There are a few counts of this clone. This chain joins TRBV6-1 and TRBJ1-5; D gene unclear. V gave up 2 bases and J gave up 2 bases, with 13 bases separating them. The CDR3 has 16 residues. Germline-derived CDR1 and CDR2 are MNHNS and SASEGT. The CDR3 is CASSELRVKGNQPQHF. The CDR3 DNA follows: TGTGCCAGCAGTGAACTTAGGGTGAAGGGCAATCAGCCCCAGCATTTT.

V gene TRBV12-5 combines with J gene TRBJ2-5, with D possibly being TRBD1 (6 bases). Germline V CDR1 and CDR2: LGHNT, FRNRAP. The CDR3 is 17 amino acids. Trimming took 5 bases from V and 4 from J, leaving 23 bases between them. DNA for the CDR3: TGTGCTAGTGGTCCCTCCCGGAAGGGCGCCAGGGGAGAGACCCAGTACTTC. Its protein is CASGPSRKGARGETQYF.

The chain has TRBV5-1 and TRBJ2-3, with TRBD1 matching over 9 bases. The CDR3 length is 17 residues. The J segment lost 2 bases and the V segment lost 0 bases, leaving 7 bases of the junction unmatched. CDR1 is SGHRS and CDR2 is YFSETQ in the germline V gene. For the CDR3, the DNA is TGCGCCAGCAGCTTGGCCTCGGACAGGGGATCCACAGATACGCAGTATTTT. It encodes CASSLASDRGSTDTQYF.

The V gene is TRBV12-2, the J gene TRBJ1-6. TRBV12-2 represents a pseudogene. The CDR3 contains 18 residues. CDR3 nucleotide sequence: TGTGCAAGTCGCTTAGGGGAGGGACTTTGCGAACCGGGTTCACCCCTCCACTTT. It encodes CASRLGEGLCEPGSPLHF.

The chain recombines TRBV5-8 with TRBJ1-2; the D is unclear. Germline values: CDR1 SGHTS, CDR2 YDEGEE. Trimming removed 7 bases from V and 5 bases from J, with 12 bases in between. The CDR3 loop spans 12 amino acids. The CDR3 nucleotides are TGTGCCAGCTTGACGGTGCAATATGGCTACACCTTC. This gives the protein CASLTVQYGYTF.

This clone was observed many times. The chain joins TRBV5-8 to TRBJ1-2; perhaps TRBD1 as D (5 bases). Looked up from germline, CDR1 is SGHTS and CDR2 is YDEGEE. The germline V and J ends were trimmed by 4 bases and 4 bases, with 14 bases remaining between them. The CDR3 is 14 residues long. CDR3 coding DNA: TGTGCCAGCAGCCCAGGGACGACAGCCTATGGCTACACCTTC. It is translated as CASSPGTTAYGYTF.

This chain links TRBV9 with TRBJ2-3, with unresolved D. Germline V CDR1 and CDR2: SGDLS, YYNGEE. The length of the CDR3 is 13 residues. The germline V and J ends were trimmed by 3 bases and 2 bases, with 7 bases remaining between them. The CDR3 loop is CASSALHTDTQYF. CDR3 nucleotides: TGTGCCAGCAGCGCCCTCCACACAGATACGCAGTATTTT.

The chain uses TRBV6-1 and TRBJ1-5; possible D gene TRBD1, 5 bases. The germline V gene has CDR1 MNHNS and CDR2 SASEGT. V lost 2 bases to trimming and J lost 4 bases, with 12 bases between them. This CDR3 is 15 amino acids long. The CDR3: CASSEWRQINQPQHF. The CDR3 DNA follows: TGTGCCAGCAGTGAATGGCGACAGATAAATCAGCCCCAGCATTTT.

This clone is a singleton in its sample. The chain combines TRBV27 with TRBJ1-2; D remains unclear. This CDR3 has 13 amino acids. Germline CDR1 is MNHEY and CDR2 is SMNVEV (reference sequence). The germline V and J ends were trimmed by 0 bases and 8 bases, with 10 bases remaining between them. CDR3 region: CASSLSFSGGYTF. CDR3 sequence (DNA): TGTGCCAGCAGTTTATCGTTCAGCGGGGGCTACACCTTC.

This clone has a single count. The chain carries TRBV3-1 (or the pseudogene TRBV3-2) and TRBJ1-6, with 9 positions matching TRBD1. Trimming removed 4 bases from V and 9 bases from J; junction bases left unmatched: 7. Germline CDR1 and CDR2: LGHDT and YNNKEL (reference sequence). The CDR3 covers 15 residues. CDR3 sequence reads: CASSPTGTGISPLHF. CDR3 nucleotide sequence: TGTGCCAGCAGCCCAACCGGGACAGGGATTTCACCCCTCCACTTT.